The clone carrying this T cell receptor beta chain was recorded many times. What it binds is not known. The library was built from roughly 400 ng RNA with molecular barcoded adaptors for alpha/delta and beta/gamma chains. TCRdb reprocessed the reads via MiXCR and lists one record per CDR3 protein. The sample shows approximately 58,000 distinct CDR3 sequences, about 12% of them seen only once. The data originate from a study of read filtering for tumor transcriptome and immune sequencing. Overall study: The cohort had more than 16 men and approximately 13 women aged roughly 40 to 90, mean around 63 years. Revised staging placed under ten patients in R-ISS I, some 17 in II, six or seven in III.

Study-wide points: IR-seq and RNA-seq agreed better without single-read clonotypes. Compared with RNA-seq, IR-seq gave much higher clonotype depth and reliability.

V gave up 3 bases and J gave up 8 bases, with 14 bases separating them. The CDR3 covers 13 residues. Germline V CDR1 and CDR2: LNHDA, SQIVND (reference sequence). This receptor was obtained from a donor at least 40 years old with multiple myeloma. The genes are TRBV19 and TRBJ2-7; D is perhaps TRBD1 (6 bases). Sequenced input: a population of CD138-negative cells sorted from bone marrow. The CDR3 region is CASSIRYRDQQYF. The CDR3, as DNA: TGTGCCAGTAGTATTCGCTACAGGGATCAGCAGTACTTC.